These T cell receptor beta chains were read from a single sample in a study of shared clonotypes between healthy human individuals. Sequenced by immunoSEQ multiplex PCR; TCRdb stores in-frame clones only, minus some. The sample carries 1.4 million to 1.5 million clones, approximately 96% recorded once. Sequencing was carried out using naive CD4+ T cells sorted from blood. All receptors derive from a man aged 25-45 years in good health. CDR3s include the opening cysteine and the closing phenylalanine or tryptophan. Each record gives: V gene, D gene, J gene, clone size, CDR3 protein, CDR3 DNA. The D gene is left open where the match is weak. Clone size appears in some rows only: once, few, many, or a class for an expanded clone.

>TRBV19|-|TRBJ1-1|-
CASSSRLSLNTEAFF
TGTGCCAGTAGTTCCCGTCTGAGTTTGAACACTGAAGCTTTCTTT
>TRBV25-1|-|TRBJ1-5|-
CASSRRGSNQPQHF
TGTGCCAGCAGTCGGCGGGGCAGCAATCAGCCCCAGCATTTT
>TRBV25-1|-|TRBJ2-7|-
CASSIPILRYEQYF
TGTGCCAGCAGTATTCCTATCCTTAGATACGAGCAGTACTTC
>TRBV9|-|TRBJ2-2|-
CASRRGSGNTGELFF
TGTGCCAGCAGGAGGGGTAGCGGAAACACCGGGGAGCTGTTTTTT
>TRBV29-1|-|TRBJ2-3|-
CSVIVRPDTQYF
TGCAGCGTAATAGTACGCCCAGATACGCAGTATTTT
>TRBV11-3|-|TRBJ2-7|-
CASSVPLGVYEQYF
TGTGCCAGCAGCGTCCCCTTAGGAGTTTACGAGCAGTACTTC
>TRBV18|-|TRBJ2-3|-
CATPQPGTDTQYF
TGTGCCACCCCACAGCCCGGGACAGATACGCAGTATTTT
>TRBV11-2|-|TRBJ2-1|-
CASSFYRGALWNEQFF
TGTGCCAGCAGCTTCTATCGGGGGGCGCTTTGGAATGAGCAGTTCTTC
>TRBV28|TRBD1|TRBJ1-5|-
CASSRQGAPGQPQHF
TGTGCCAGCAGCCGACAGGGGGCGCCGGGTCAGCCCCAGCATTTT
>TRBV28|TRBD1|TRBJ2-4|-
CASSEGGSDIQYF
TGTGCCAGCAGTGAAGGGGGCTCTGACATTCAGTACTTC
>TRBV9|-|TRBJ2-5|-
CASSVAPGDPGETQYF
TGTGCCAGCAGCGTAGCCCCAGGGGATCCAGGGGAGACCCAGTACTTC
>TRBV7-8|-|TRBJ2-2|-
CASSFRVPGELFF
TGTGCCAGCAGTTTCAGGGTCCCCGGGGAGCTGTTTTTT
>TRBV4-1|TRBD1|TRBJ2-7|-
CASSRKEARGGTGSSYEQYF
TGCGCCAGCAGCCGAAAAGAAGCTCGGGGCGGGACAGGGAGCTCCTACGAGCAGTACTTC
>TRBV18|-|TRBJ1-5|-
CASSPVVDQPQHF
TGTGCCAGCTCACCAGTCGTCGATCAGCCCCAGCATTTT
>TRBV28|TRBD2|TRBJ2-7|-
CASSFRTSGRINEQYF
TGTGCCAGCAGTTTTCGGACTAGCGGGAGAATTAACGAGCAGTACTTC
>TRBV28|-|TRBJ2-4|-
CASSLSRLDAAKNIQYF
TGTGCCAGCAGTTTAAGTAGGCTCGATGCCGCCAAAAACATTCAGTACTTC
>TRBV27|TRBD2|TRBJ2-7|-
CASRRAGSSYEQYF
TGTGCCAGCAGGCGAGCGGGAAGCTCCTACGAGCAGTACTTC
>TRBV6-1|-|TRBJ2-2|-
CASTLIGELFF
TGTGCCAGCACCCTCATCGGAGAGCTGTTTTTT
>TRBV28|TRBD1|TRBJ2-7|once
CASSLNLRDRFSYEQYF
TGTGCCAGCAGTTTAAATCTCCGGGACAGGTTCTCCTACGAGCAGTACTTC
>TRBV14|-|TRBJ1-4|once
CASSQDQGRVRSELFF
TGTGCCAGCAGCCAAGATCAGGGCAGAGTAAGGAGCGAACTGTTTTTT
>TRBV9|-|TRBJ2-3|-
CASSVATGTDTQYF
TGTGCCAGCAGCGTAGCTACGGGAACAGATACGCAGTATTTT
>TRBV10-2|-|TRBJ2-7|-
CASSENRQYF
TGCGCCAGCAGTGAGAATCGGCAGTACTTC
>TRBV7-9|-|TRBJ2-7|-
CASSPEWDRAYEQYF
TGTGCCAGCAGCCCCGAATGGGACCGTGCCTACGAGCAGTACTTC
>TRBV10-3|TRBD1|TRBJ1-2|-
CAISDGQGGRSNYGYTF
TGTGCCATCAGTGACGGACAGGGGGGACGATCTAACTATGGCTACACCTTC
>TRBV10-3|-|TRBJ2-7|-
CAISQTSSYEQYF
TGTGCCATCAGCCAGACTAGTTCCTACGAGCAGTACTTC
>TRBV9|-|TRBJ2-5|-
CASSVRVGETQYF
TGTGCCAGCAGCGTCAGGGTCGGAGAGACCCAGTACTTC
>TRBV2|-|TRBJ2-2|-
CASTPYAPGELFF
TGTGCCAGCACGCCGTACGCTCCCGGGGAGCTGTTTTTT
>TRBV29-1|-|TRBJ1-2|-
CSVGEGLHRLGYTF
TGCAGCGTTGGAGAGGGACTCCACCGGCTTGGCTACACCTTC
>TRBV19|-|TRBJ1-5|-
CATSAQGSNQPQHF
TGTGCCACCTCGGCCCAGGGTAGCAATCAGCCCCAGCATTTT
>TRBV19|-|TRBJ1-2|once
CASSIIPRTHTERNYGYTF
TGTGCCAGTAGTATTATCCCTCGGACCCACACTGAAAGAAACTATGGCTACACCTTC
>TRBV5-1|TRBD2|TRBJ2-7|-
CASSRRTSGPGEQYF
TGCGCCAGCAGCAGGCGGACTAGCGGGCCTGGAGAGCAGTACTTC
>TRBV2|-|TRBJ1-5|-
CASSEAGRASQPQHF
TGTGCCAGCAGTGAAGCCGGAAGGGCGAGCCAGCCCCAGCATTTT
>TRBV2|-|TRBJ2-5|-
CASSRDTPRETQYF
TGTGCCAGCAGCCGGGACACCCCCCGCGAGACCCAGTACTTC
>TRBV7-2|-|TRBJ1-1|-
CASSFWMNTEAFF
TGTGCCAGCAGCTTTTGGATGAACACTGAAGCTTTCTTT
>TRBV9|TRBD1|TRBJ1-1|once
CASSHQGDLGSIPNTEAFF
TGTGCCAGCAGTCACCAGGGGGATTTGGGCTCGATTCCGAACACTGAAGCTTTCTTT
>TRBV7-9|TRBD1|TRBJ2-1|few
CASSNDRGNNEQFF
TGTGCCAGCAGCAATGACAGGGGAAACAATGAGCAGTTCTTC
>TRBV28|-|TRBJ1-1|-
CASTPGKQLNTEAFF
TGTGCCAGCACCCCTGGAAAACAGCTGAACACTGAAGCTTTCTTT
>TRBV18|-|TRBJ1-3|-
CASSPPYSRGNTIYF
TGTGCCAGCTCACCACCGTACAGCAGGGGAAACACCATATATTTT
>TRBV14|TRBD1|TRBJ1-2|-
CASSQTYGQAVGGYTF
TGTGCCAGCAGCCAAACTTACGGACAGGCGGTTGGGGGCTACACCTTC
>TRBV29-1|TRBD2|TRBJ2-1|-
CSVEDGVASGGNEQFF
TGCAGCGTTGAAGATGGGGTGGCTAGCGGGGGGAATGAGCAGTTCTTC
>TRBV15|-|TRBJ2-5|-
CATSRAGLETQYF
TGTGCCACCAGCAGAGCGGGGTTAGAGACCCAGTACTTC
>TRBV6-1|TRBD2|TRBJ2-1|-
CASSEPRTSGTNEQFF
TGTGCCAGCAGTGAACCCCGAACTAGCGGGACCAATGAGCAGTTCTTC
>TRBV11-2|-|TRBJ2-1|-
CATKIPGSYNEQFF
TGTGCCACCAAGATACCGGGATCCTACAATGAGCAGTTCTTC
>TRBV30|-|TRBJ2-7|-
CAWITESGPYEQYF
TGTGCCTGGATCACGGAGTCGGGCCCCTACGAGCAGTACTTC
>TRBV7-9|-|TRBJ1-5|-
CASSPGSGRTNQPQHF
TGTGCCAGCAGCCCAGGGTCAGGGAGAACGAATCAGCCCCAGCATTTT
>TRBV5-1|-|TRBJ2-6|-
CASSQSSGANVLTF
TGCGCCAGCAGTCAGAGCTCTGGGGCCAACGTCCTGACTTTC
>TRBV27|TRBD1|TRBJ2-1|-
CASSLSYRGDNEQFF
TGTGCCAGCAGTTTATCGTACAGGGGGGACAATGAGCAGTTCTTC
>TRBV5-1|TRBD2|TRBJ2-2|-
CASSLPSGKGSTTGELFF
TGCGCCAGCAGCTTGCCTAGCGGGAAGGGAAGTACCACCGGGGAGCTGTTTTTT
>TRBV2|-|TRBJ1-5|-
CASSRGAGPNQPQHF
TGTGCCAGCAGTCGGGGGGCAGGGCCGAACCAGCCCCAGCATTTT
>TRBV28|-|TRBJ2-3|-
CASSLQSTDTQYF
TGTGCCAGCAGTTTACAGAGCACAGATACGCAGTATTTT
>TRBV28|-|TRBJ1-4|-
CASSRRDGSTNEKLFF
TGTGCCAGCAGTAGACGAGACGGCTCCACTAATGAAAAACTGTTTTTT
>TRBV15|TRBD1|TRBJ1-3|-
CATSGRQGSGNTIYF
TGTGCCACCAGCGGTAGACAGGGCTCTGGAAACACCATATATTTT
>TRBV6-6|TRBD1|TRBJ1-5|once
CASSSRGPKPQHF
TGTGCCAGCAGTTCCAGGGGGCCAAAGCCCCAGCATTTT